The rows below give T cell receptor beta chains drawn from one sample of a study of blood T cell repertoires in COVID-19. The assay was immunoSEQ multiplex PCR, and TCRdb's table has in-frame clones only and misses some. The sample consists of tens of thousands of clones, around 83% of them appearing once. The specimen sequenced was peripheral blood. The source of these receptors is a human donor in a cohort sampled during active COVID-19. Each CDR3 is given with its conserved first and last residue. The order of the fields is J gene, V gene, D gene, clone size, CDR3 protein, CDR3 DNA. A D gene is named only where the DNA matches it firmly. Size is stated for part of the rows, as once, few or many counts, or as a class when the clone is expanded.

j_gene: TRBJ2-1
v_gene: TRBV7-9
d_gene: -
abundance: -
CDR3aa: CASSYSAGDNEQFF
CDR3nt: TGTGCCAGCAGCTACTCCGCCGGGGACAATGAGCAGTTCTTC

j_gene: TRBJ2-7
v_gene: TRBV5-1
d_gene: TRBD2
abundance: -
CDR3aa: CASSLSGTSGVEQYF
CDR3nt: TGCGCCAGCAGCCTCTCCGGGACTAGCGGGGTCGAGCAGTACTTC

j_gene: TRBJ2-7
v_gene: TRBV5-1
d_gene: -
abundance: -
CDR3aa: CASSSGSGFVEQYF
CDR3nt: TGCGCCAGCAGCTCTGGCAGCGGGTTCGTCGAGCAGTACTTC

j_gene: TRBJ2-1
v_gene: TRBV5-4
d_gene: -
abundance: -
CDR3aa: CASSLSSGGLTYNEQFF
CDR3nt: TGTGCCAGCAGCTTGTCTTCGGGGGGCCTAACCTACAATGAGCAGTTCTTC

j_gene: TRBJ2-3
v_gene: TRBV5-1
d_gene: TRBD2
abundance: -
CDR3aa: CASNRLAGEDTQYF
CDR3nt: TGCGCCAGCAACCGACTAGCGGGGGAAGATACGCAGTATTTT

j_gene: TRBJ1-1
v_gene: TRBV7-8
d_gene: -
abundance: -
CDR3aa: CASSSREGRSPEAFF
CDR3nt: TGTGCCAGCAGCTCGCGAGAGGGCAGGAGTCCTGAAGCTTTCTTT

j_gene: TRBJ2-5
v_gene: TRBV6-2/TRBV6-3
d_gene: TRBD1
abundance: -
CDR3aa: CASSYTGQWAETQYF
CDR3nt: TGTGCCAGCAGTTATACGGGACAGTGGGCGGAGACCCAGTACTTC

j_gene: TRBJ2-1
v_gene: TRBV7-6
d_gene: TRBD1
abundance: -
CDR3aa: CASSQGQVINEQFF
CDR3nt: TGTGCCAGCAGCCAGGGACAGGTAATCAATGAGCAGTTCTTC

j_gene: TRBJ1-6
v_gene: TRBV27
d_gene: -
abundance: -
CDR3aa: CASSIQGYNSPLHF
CDR3nt: TGTGCCAGCAGCATACAGGGCTATAATTCACCCCTCCACTTT

j_gene: TRBJ2-3
v_gene: TRBV11-2
d_gene: TRBD2
abundance: -
CDR3aa: CASSLDGGASDTQYF
CDR3nt: TGTGCCAGCAGCTTAGACGGGGGGGCCTCAGATACGCAGTATTTT

j_gene: TRBJ2-5
v_gene: TRBV29-1
d_gene: -
abundance: once
CDR3aa: CSVRRGLGETQYF
CDR3nt: TGCAGCGTTAGGAGGGGATTGGGAGAGACCCAGTACTTC

j_gene: TRBJ1-1
v_gene: TRBV6-5
d_gene: -
abundance: -
CDR3aa: CASTLKGGTEAFF
CDR3nt: TGTGCCAGCACTCTGAAAGGCGGCACTGAAGCTTTCTTT

j_gene: TRBJ1-2
v_gene: TRBV2
d_gene: -
abundance: -
CDR3aa: CASSAGYGGYTF
CDR3nt: TGTGCCAGCAGTGCGGGGTATGGGGGCTACACCTTC

j_gene: TRBJ1-1
v_gene: TRBV3-1/TRBV3-2
d_gene: TRBD1
abundance: -
CDR3aa: CASSTPRGVGTEAFF
CDR3nt: TGTGCCAGCAGCACCCCCAGGGGGGTGGGCACTGAAGCTTTCTTT

j_gene: TRBJ2-1
v_gene: TRBV7-2
d_gene: TRBD2
abundance: -
CDR3aa: CASSLVASGGYNEQFF
CDR3nt: TGTGCCAGCAGCTTAGTCGCTAGCGGGGGGTACAATGAGCAGTTCTTC

j_gene: TRBJ2-1
v_gene: TRBV7-9
d_gene: TRBD1
abundance: -
CDR3aa: CASSYGTGNRDEQFF
CDR3nt: TGTGCCAGCAGCTACGGGACAGGGAATAGGGATGAGCAGTTCTTC

j_gene: TRBJ2-3
v_gene: TRBV2
d_gene: -
abundance: -
CDR3aa: CASSGDMGVQYF
CDR3nt: TGTGCCAGCAGTGGGGACATGGGAGTGCAGTATTTT

j_gene: TRBJ1-1
v_gene: TRBV6-5
d_gene: TRBD1
abundance: few
CDR3aa: CASRAPGQGVTEAFF
CDR3nt: TGTGCCAGCAGAGCGCCCGGACAGGGAGTCACTGAAGCTTTCTTT

j_gene: TRBJ1-1
v_gene: TRBV5-1
d_gene: -
abundance: -
CDR3aa: CASSSGPGVAEAFF
CDR3nt: TGCGCCAGCAGCTCGGGACCGGGAGTCGCTGAAGCTTTCTTT

j_gene: TRBJ2-3
v_gene: TRBV3-1/TRBV3-2
d_gene: TRBD2
abundance: -
CDR3aa: CASSRQTSGDTDTQYF
CDR3nt: TGTGCCAGCAGCCGTCAGACTAGCGGGGATACGGATACGCAGTATTTT

j_gene: TRBJ2-1
v_gene: TRBV7-9
d_gene: -
abundance: -
CDR3aa: CASRAGIHNEQFF
CDR3nt: TGTGCCAGCAGGGCAGGGATCCACAATGAGCAGTTCTTC

j_gene: TRBJ2-7
v_gene: TRBV19
d_gene: -
abundance: -
CDR3aa: CAREGTPLSYEQYF
CDR3nt: TGTGCCAGGGAGGGGACTCCCCTCTCCTACGAGCAGTACTTC

j_gene: TRBJ1-2
v_gene: TRBV5-1
d_gene: -
abundance: -
CDR3aa: CASSLSGSNYGYTF
CDR3nt: TGCGCCAGCAGCTTGTCAGGGTCTAACTATGGCTACACCTTC

j_gene: TRBJ2-7
v_gene: TRBV7-9
d_gene: -
abundance: -
CDR3aa: CASSFSASSYEQYF
CDR3nt: TGTGCCAGCAGCTTTTCAGCCTCTAGCTACGAGCAGTACTTC

j_gene: TRBJ2-7
v_gene: TRBV6-5
d_gene: TRBD2
abundance: -
CDR3aa: CASSYVAGGEQYF
CDR3nt: TGTGCCAGCAGTTATGTGGCGGGGGGCGAGCAGTACTTC

j_gene: TRBJ2-5
v_gene: TRBV5-4
d_gene: TRBD2
abundance: -
CDR3aa: CASSGTSGEETQYF
CDR3nt: TGTGCCAGCAGCGGGACTAGCGGGGAAGAGACCCAGTACTTC

j_gene: TRBJ1-3
v_gene: TRBV4-1
d_gene: -
abundance: -
CDR3aa: CASSHGDFSGNTIYF
CDR3nt: TGCGCCAGCAGCCACGGGGACTTCTCTGGAAACACCATATATTTT

j_gene: TRBJ1-1
v_gene: TRBV7-9
d_gene: TRBD1
abundance: -
CDR3aa: CASSRGQGYTEAFF
CDR3nt: TGTGCCAGCAGCCGAGGACAGGGGTACACTGAAGCTTTCTTT

j_gene: TRBJ1-5
v_gene: TRBV19
d_gene: TRBD1
abundance: few
CDR3aa: CASSSNRGQSNQPQHF
CDR3nt: TGTGCCAGTAGTAGTAACAGGGGGCAAAGCAATCAGCCCCAGCATTTT

j_gene: TRBJ1-5
v_gene: TRBV5-4
d_gene: TRBD1
abundance: few
CDR3aa: CASSTDRDQPQHF
CDR3nt: TGTGCCAGCAGCACGGACAGGGACCAGCCCCAGCATTTT

j_gene: TRBJ2-2
v_gene: TRBV7-2
d_gene: -
abundance: -
CDR3aa: CASSLLARVNTGELFF
CDR3nt: TGTGCCAGCAGCTTATTAGCCAGGGTGAACACCGGGGAGCTGTTTTTT

j_gene: TRBJ1-2
v_gene: TRBV10-3
d_gene: -
abundance: -
CDR3aa: CAISESDGLYGYTF
CDR3nt: TGTGCCATCAGTGAGTCGGACGGACTCTATGGCTACACCTTC

j_gene: TRBJ1-2
v_gene: TRBV10-2
d_gene: -
abundance: -
CDR3aa: CASSDPSFYGYTF
CDR3nt: TGCGCCAGCAGTGACCCCAGTTTCTATGGCTACACCTTC

j_gene: TRBJ2-1
v_gene: TRBV2
d_gene: TRBD1
abundance: -
CDR3aa: CATRQGAYEQFF
CDR3nt: TGTGCCACAAGACAGGGGGCGTATGAGCAGTTCTTC

j_gene: TRBJ2-1
v_gene: TRBV3-1/TRBV3-2
d_gene: TRBD2
abundance: -
CDR3aa: CASSQDLLAGGRGEQFF
CDR3nt: TGTGCCAGCAGCCAAGATCTCCTAGCGGGGGGCCGGGGTGAGCAGTTCTTC

j_gene: TRBJ1-1
v_gene: TRBV15
d_gene: -
abundance: few
CDR3aa: CATSFHRENTEAFF
CDR3nt: TGTGCCACCAGCTTCCACAGGGAAAACACTGAAGCTTTCTTT

j_gene: TRBJ2-2
v_gene: TRBV5-1
d_gene: -
abundance: -
CDR3aa: CASTIAASLTGELFF
CDR3nt: TGTGCCAGCACCATAGCTGCCAGCCTCACCGGGGAGCTGTTTTTT

j_gene: TRBJ2-7
v_gene: TRBV20-1
d_gene: -
abundance: -
CDR3aa: CSASKTGAYEQYF
CDR3nt: TGCAGTGCTAGTAAGACAGGAGCCTACGAGCAGTACTTC

j_gene: TRBJ2-5
v_gene: TRBV6-1
d_gene: TRBD2
abundance: -
CDR3aa: CASSEEAGGPETQYF
CDR3nt: TGTGCCAGCAGTGAAGAAGCGGGGGGTCCAGAGACCCAGTACTTC

j_gene: TRBJ1-2
v_gene: TRBV6-5
d_gene: TRBD1
abundance: -
CDR3aa: CASRQQGYGYTF
CDR3nt: TGTGCCAGCAGGCAACAGGGGTATGGCTACACCTTC

j_gene: TRBJ1-6
v_gene: TRBV7-9
d_gene: TRBD1
abundance: -
CDR3aa: CASSLWDSNSPLHF
CDR3nt: TGTGCCAGCAGCTTGTGGGACAGTAATTCACCCCTCCACTTT

j_gene: TRBJ2-4
v_gene: TRBV6-5
d_gene: TRBD2
abundance: -
CDR3aa: CASSPSGGHGQYF
CDR3nt: TGTGCCAGCAGTCCTAGCGGGGGGCATGGGCAGTACTTC

j_gene: TRBJ1-5
v_gene: TRBV9
d_gene: TRBD1
abundance: -
CDR3aa: CASSIGTGKDQPQHF
CDR3nt: TGTGCCAGCAGCATCGGGACAGGGAAGGATCAGCCCCAGCATTTT

j_gene: TRBJ2-2
v_gene: TRBV11-3
d_gene: -
abundance: -
CDR3aa: CASSPRLGAGDGELFF
CDR3nt: TGTGCCAGCAGCCCGAGACTGGGGGCCGGAGACGGGGAGCTGTTTTTT

j_gene: TRBJ1-2
v_gene: TRBV5-1
d_gene: TRBD1
abundance: -
CDR3aa: CASSLGTATNYGYTF
CDR3nt: TGCGCCAGCAGCTTAGGGACAGCAACGAACTATGGCTACACCTTC

j_gene: TRBJ2-7
v_gene: TRBV10-1
d_gene: TRBD1
abundance: -
CDR3aa: CASSGSTGTGAYEQYF
CDR3nt: TGCGCCAGCAGTGGATCAACCGGGACAGGGGCCTACGAGCAGTACTTC

j_gene: TRBJ1-5
v_gene: TRBV3-1/TRBV3-2
d_gene: -
abundance: -
CDR3aa: CASSQGTGNQPQHF
CDR3nt: TGTGCCAGCAGCCAAGGGACGGGGAATCAGCCCCAGCATTTT

j_gene: TRBJ1-1
v_gene: TRBV18
d_gene: -
abundance: -
CDR3aa: CASSQQKGDTEAFF
CDR3nt: TGTGCCAGCTCACAACAAAAGGGGGACACTGAAGCTTTCTTT

j_gene: TRBJ1-2
v_gene: TRBV30
d_gene: TRBD1
abundance: -
CDR3aa: CAWTGTGENGYTF
CDR3nt: TGTGCCTGGACCGGGACAGGGGAAAATGGCTACACCTTC

j_gene: TRBJ1-3
v_gene: TRBV24-1
d_gene: -
abundance: few
CDR3aa: CATSLRFPGNTIYF
CDR3nt: TGTGCCACCAGTTTGCGATTCCCTGGAAACACCATATATTTT

j_gene: TRBJ1-4
v_gene: TRBV4-1
d_gene: -
abundance: -
CDR3aa: CASSQEGLGGEKLFF
CDR3nt: TGCGCCAGCAGCCAAGAAGGTCTGGGAGGAGAAAAACTGTTTTTT

j_gene: TRBJ2-3
v_gene: TRBV29-1
d_gene: -
abundance: -
CDR3aa: CSVPASSGVDTQYF
CDR3nt: TGCAGCGTTCCAGCCTCATCAGGGGTGGATACGCAGTATTTT

j_gene: TRBJ2-3
v_gene: TRBV2
d_gene: -
abundance: -
CDR3aa: CASSRESTDTQYF
CDR3nt: TGTGCCAGCAGTCGGGAAAGCACAGATACGCAGTATTTT

j_gene: TRBJ2-7
v_gene: TRBV9
d_gene: -
abundance: -
CDR3aa: CASSVGFEGWYEQYF
CDR3nt: TGTGCCAGCAGCGTAGGTTTTGAGGGCTGGTACGAGCAGTACTTC